Here is one T cell receptor (beta chain) with its context. This sample was included in a study of shared clonotypes between healthy human individuals. Generated by immunoSEQ multiplex PCR, the TCRdb table keeps only in-frame clones and is missing some. The table has some 980,000 clones, over 60% seen once. Germline V CDR1 and CDR2: SNHLY, FYNNEI. Trimming stripped 7 bases from V and 1 base from J, with 14 bases between. This CDR3 region has 14 residues. This clonotype was obtained from a man aged 18 to 29 in good health. The material sequenced was memory CD4+ T cells sorted from blood. Subset given: CD45RA-negative fraction. The chain carries TRBV2 and TRBJ2-7; D not certain. The CDR3, as DNA: TGTGCCAGCATTCCGGACGGACCTTCCTACGAGCAGTACTTC. Its protein product is CASIPDGPSYEQYF.